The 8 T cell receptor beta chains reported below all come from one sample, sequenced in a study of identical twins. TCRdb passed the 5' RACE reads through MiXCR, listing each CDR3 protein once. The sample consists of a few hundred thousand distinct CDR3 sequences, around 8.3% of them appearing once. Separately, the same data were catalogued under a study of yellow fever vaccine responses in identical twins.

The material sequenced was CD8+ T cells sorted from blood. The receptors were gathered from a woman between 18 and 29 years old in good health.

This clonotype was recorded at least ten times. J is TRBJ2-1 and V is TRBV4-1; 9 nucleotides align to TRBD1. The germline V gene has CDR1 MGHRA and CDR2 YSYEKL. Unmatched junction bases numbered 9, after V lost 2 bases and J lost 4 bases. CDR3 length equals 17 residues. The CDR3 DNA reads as TGCGCCAGCAGCCAATTTGCTGTCGGACAGGGGTACAATGAGCAGTTCTTC. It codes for CASSQFAVGQGYNEQFF.

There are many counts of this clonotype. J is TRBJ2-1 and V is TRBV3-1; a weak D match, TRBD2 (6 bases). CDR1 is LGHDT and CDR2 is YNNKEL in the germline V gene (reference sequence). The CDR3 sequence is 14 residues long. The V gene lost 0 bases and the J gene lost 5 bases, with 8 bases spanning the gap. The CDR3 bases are TGTGCCAGCAGCCAAGATACGGGGGACAATGAGCAGTTCTTC. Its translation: CASSQDTGDNEQFF.

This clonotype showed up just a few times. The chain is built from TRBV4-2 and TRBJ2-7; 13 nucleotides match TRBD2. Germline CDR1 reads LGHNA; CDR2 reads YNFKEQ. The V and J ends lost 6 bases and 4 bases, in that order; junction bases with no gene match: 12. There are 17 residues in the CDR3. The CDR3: CASSSTTGTSGIYEQYF. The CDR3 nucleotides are TGTGCCAGCAGTTCCACGACCGGGACTAGCGGGATTTACGAGCAGTACTTC.

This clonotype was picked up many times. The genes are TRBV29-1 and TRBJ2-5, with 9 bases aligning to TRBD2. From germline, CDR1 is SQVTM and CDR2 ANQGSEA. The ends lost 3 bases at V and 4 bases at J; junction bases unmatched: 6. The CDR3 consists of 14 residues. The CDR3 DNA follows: TGCAGCGTTGACTTAGCGGGAGCGGGAGAGACCCAGTACTTC. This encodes CSVDLAGAGETQYF.

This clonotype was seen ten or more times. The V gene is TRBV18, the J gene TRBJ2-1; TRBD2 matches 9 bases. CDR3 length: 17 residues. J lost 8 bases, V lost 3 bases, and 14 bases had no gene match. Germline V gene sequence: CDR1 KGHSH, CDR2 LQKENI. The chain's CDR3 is CASSPRLAGDLGDEQFF. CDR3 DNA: TGTGCCAGCTCACCGCGGTTAGCGGGAGATCTTGGCGATGAGCAGTTCTTC.

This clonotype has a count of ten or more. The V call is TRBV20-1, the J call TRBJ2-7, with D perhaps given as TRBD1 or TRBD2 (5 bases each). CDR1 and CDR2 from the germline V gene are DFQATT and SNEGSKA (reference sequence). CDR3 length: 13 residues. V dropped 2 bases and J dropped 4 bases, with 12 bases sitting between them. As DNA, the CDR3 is TGCAGTGCTAGACTCCAGGGAGTATACGAGCAGTACTTC. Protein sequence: CSARLQGVYEQYF.

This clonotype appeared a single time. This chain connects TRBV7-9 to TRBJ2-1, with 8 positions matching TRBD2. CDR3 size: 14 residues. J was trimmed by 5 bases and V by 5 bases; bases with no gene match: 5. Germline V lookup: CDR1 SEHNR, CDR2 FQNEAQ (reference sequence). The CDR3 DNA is TGTGCCAGCAGCGAGCGGGAGCTACACAATGAGCAGTTCTTC. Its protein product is CASSERELHNEQFF.

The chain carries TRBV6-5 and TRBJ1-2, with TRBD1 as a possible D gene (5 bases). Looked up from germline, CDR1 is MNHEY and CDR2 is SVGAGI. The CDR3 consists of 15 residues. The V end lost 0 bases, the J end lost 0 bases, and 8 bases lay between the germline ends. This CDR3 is CASSYSTVPNYGYTF. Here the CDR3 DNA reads TGTGCCAGCAGTTACTCGACAGTCCCTAACTATGGCTACACCTTC.